This T cell receptor (beta chain) came from a study of T-cell reconstitution after alpha-beta-depleted transplantation in children. Unique molecular identifiers were used to barcode this TCRbeta library. From the PCR reads, TCRdb called clonotypes with MiXCR, one entry per CDR3 protein. This table has hundreds of thousands of distinct CDR3 sequences, 10% to 15% appearing once. J was trimmed by 4 bases and V by 0 bases; bases with no gene match: 8. The germline gives CDR1 SGHRS, CDR2 YFSETQ. The CDR3 runs 17 residues. The sequence derives from a male patient younger than 18 who had a stem cell transplant for acute myeloid leukemia, so the T cells may come from the graft donor. V is TRBV5-1 and J is TRBJ2-3, with 10 positions matching TRBD2. The sample consisted of PBMCs, mostly from graft donor cells, taken 360 days after TCRalphabeta/CD19-depleted stem cell transplant. This CDR3 is CASSLAVLAGVPDTQYF. For the CDR3, the DNA is TGCGCCAGCAGCTTGGCCGTTCTAGCGGGAGTACCAGATACGCAGTATTTT.